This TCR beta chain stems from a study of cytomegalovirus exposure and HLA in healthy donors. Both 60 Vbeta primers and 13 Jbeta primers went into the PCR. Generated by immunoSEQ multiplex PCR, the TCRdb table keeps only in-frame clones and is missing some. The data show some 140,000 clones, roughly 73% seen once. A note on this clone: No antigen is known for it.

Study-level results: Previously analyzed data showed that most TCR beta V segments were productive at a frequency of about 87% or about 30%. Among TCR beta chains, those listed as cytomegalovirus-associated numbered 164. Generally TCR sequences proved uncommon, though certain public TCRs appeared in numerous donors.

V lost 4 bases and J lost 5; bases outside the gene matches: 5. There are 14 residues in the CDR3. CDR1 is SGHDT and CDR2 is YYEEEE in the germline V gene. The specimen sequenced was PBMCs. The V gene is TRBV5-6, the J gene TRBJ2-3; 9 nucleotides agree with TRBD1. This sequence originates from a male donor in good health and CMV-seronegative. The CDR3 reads CASSGQGSGDTQYF. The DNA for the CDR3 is TGTGCCAGCAGCGGACAGGGGAGTGGAGATACGCAGTATTTT. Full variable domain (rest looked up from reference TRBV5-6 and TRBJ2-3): DAGVTQSPTHLIKTRGQQVTLRCSPKSGHDTVSWYQQALGQGPQFIFQYYEEEERQRGNFPDRFSGHQFPNYSSELNVNALLLGDSALYLCASSGQGSGDTQYFGPGTRLTVL.